The present T cell receptor beta chain was sequenced within a study of T cell responses to AZD1222 COVID-19 vaccine. Points from the study as a whole: Researchers took repertoire samples only after the peak T cell response had come. Spike regions recognized by vaccine-associated CD4 TCRs spanned the protein, led by 160-218 and 743-854. Mostly white British, mostly female donors; authors suggested clonal diversity may be underestimated. Two doses of AZD1222 preceded a rise in Spike-specific TCR breadth and depth.

The CDR3 consists of 15 residues. Germline-derived CDR1 and CDR2 are LNHDA and SQIVND (reference sequence). The V gene end was trimmed by 5 bases and the J gene end by 5 bases; junction bases not matched to a gene: 8. In the case of this clone: Its antigen is as yet unknown.

Sequenced by immunoSEQ multiplex PCR; TCRdb stores in-frame clones only, minus some. The sample shows about 150,000 clones, 90% to 95% of them seen only once. Sequencing was performed on peripheral blood, taken on day 0 of AZD1222 vaccination. The rearrangement uses TRBV19 and TRBJ1-1, with 10 bases that match TRBD1. The sequence came from an adult in good health. The CDR3 sequence: CASSPDRGRVTEAFF. In DNA, the CDR3 is TGTGCCAGTAGTCCTGACAGGGGGCGGGTAACTGAAGCTTTCTTT.